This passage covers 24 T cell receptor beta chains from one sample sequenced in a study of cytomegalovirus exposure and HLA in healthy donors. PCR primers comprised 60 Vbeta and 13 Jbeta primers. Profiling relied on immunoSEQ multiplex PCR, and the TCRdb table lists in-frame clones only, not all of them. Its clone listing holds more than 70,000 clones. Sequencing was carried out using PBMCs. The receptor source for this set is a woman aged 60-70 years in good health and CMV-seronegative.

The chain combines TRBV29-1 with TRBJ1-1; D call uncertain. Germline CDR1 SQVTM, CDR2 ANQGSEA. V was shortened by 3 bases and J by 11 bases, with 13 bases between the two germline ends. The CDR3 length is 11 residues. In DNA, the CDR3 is TGCAGCGTTGATTGGCATCTAGTGGCTTTCTTT. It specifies CSVDWHLVAFF.

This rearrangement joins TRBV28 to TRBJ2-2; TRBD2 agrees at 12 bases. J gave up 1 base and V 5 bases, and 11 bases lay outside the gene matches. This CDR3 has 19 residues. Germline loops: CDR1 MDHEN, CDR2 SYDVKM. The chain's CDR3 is CASSTRTSGNRWNTGELFF. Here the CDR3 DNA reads TGTGCCAGCAGTACCCGGACTAGCGGGAACAGGTGGAACACCGGGGAGCTGTTTTTT. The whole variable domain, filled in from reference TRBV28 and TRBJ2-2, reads DVKVTQSSRYLVKRTGEKVFLECVQDMDHENMFWYRQDPGLGLRLIYFSYDVKMKEKGDIPEGYSVSREKKERFSLILESASTNQTSMYLCASSTRTSGNRWNTGELFFGEGSRLTVL.

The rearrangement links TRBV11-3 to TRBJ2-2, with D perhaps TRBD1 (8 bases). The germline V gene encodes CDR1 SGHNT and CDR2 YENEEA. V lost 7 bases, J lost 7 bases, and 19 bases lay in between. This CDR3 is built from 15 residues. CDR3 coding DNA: TGTGCCAGCAACAGGGGGGAGGGCCGAGGCGGGGAGCTGTTTTTT. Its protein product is CASNRGEGRGGELFF.

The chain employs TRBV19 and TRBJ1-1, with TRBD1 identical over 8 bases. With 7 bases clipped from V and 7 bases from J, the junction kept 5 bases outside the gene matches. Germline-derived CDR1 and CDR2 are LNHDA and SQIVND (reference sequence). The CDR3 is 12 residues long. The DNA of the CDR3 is TGTGCCAGTAACCCAGGGGGCTTTGAAGCTTTCTTT. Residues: CASNPGGFEAFF.

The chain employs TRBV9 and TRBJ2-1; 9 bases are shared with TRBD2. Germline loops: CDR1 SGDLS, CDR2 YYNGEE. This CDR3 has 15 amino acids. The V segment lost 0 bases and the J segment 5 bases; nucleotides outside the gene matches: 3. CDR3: CASSVDPSGNNEQFF. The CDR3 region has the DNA TGTGCCAGCAGCGTAGATCCTAGCGGGAACAATGAGCAGTTCTTC.

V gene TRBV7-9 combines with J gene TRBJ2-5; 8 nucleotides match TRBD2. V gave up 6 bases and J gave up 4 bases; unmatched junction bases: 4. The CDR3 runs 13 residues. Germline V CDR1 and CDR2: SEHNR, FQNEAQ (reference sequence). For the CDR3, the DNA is TGTGCCAGCAGAAGCCTAGCGGGAGAGACCCAGTACTTC. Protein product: CASRSLAGETQYF.

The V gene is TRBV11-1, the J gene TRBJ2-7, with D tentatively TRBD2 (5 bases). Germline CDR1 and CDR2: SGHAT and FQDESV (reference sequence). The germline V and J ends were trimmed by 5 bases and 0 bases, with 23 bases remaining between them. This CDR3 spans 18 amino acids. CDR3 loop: CASSRTRRSGGSSYEQYF. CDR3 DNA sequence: TGTGCCAGCAGCCGGACTCGAAGAAGCGGTGGGTCCTCCTACGAGCAGTACTTC.

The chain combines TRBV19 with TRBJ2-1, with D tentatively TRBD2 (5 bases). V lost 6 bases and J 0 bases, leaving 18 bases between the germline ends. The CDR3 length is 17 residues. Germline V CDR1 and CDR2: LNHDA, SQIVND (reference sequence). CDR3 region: CASSPISAFSSYNEQFF. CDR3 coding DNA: TGTGCCAGTAGCCCTATTAGCGCCTTCAGCTCCTACAATGAGCAGTTCTTC. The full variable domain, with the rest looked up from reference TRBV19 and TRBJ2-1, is DGGITQSPKYLFRKEGQNVTLSCEQNLNHDAMYWYRQDPGQGLRLIYYSQIVNDFQKGDIAEGYSVSREKKESFPLTVTSAQKNPTAFYLCASSPISAFSSYNEQFFGPGTRLTVL.

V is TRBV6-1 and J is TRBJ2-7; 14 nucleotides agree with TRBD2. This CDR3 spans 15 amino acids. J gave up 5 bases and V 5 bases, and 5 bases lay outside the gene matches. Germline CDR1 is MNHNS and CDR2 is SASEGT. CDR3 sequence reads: CASSSKTSGRDEQYF. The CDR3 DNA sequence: TGTGCCAGCAGTTCGAAGACTAGCGGGAGGGACGAGCAGTACTTC.

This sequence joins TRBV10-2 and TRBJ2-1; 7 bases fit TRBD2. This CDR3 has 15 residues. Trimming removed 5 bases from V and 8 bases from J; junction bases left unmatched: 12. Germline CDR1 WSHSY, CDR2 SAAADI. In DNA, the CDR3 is TGCGCCAGCAGTCTACTAGGGCGGGAGTGGCATGAGCAGTTCTTC. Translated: CASSLLGREWHEQFF.

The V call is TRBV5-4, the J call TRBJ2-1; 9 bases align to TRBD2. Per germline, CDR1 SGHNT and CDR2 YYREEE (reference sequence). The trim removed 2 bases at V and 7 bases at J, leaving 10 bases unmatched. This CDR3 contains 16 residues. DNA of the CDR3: TGTGCCAGCAGCTTTTTCGCGGGAGGGGTGGGGAATGAGCAGTTCTTC. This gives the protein CASSFFAGGVGNEQFF.

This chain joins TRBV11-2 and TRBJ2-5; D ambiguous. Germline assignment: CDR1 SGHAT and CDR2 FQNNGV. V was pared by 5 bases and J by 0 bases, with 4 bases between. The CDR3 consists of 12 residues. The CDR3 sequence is CASSRDQETQYF. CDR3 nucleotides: TGTGCCAGCAGCCGGGACCAAGAGACCCAGTACTTC.

The CDR3: CASSYQASYEQYF. In DNA form, the CDR3 reads TGTGCCAGCAGCTACCAGGCTTCCTACGAGCAGTACTTC. The chain has TRBV5-4 and TRBJ2-7; D gene unclear. The ends were cut back, 3 bases at V and 1 base at J, with 8 bases in the middle. CDR1 is SGHNT, CDR2 YYREEE, per germline (reference sequence). The CDR3 runs 13 residues.

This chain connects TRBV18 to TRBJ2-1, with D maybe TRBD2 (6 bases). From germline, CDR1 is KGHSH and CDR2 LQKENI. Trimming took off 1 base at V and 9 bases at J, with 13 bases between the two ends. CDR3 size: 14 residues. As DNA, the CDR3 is TGTGCCAGCTCACCACGATCGGACTATGGTGAGCAGTTCTTC. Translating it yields CASSPRSDYGEQFF.

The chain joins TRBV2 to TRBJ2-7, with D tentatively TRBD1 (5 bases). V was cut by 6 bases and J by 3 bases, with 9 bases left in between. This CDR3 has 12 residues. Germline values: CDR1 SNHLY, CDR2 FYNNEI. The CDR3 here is CASRETVYEQYF. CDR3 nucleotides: TGTGCCAGCAGGGAGACAGTCTACGAGCAGTACTTC.

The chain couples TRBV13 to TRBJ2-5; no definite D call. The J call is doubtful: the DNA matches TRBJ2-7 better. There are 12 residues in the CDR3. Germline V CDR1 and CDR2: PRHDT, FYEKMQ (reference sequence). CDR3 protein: CASSLGPPEQYF. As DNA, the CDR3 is TGTGCCAGCAGCTTAGGCCCGCCCGAGCAGTACTTC.

The CDR3 nucleotides read TGTGCCAGCAGCTTAGACCCAGGGGAGGGGAATCAGCCCCAGCATTTT. Protein product: CASSLDPGEGNQPQHF. This rearrangement joins TRBV7-8 to TRBJ1-5; maybe TRBD1 (6 bases). The CDR3 has 16 residues. Trimming pared 1 base from V and 4 bases from J, leaving 14 bases between. CDR1 is SGHVS and CDR2 is FQNEAQ in the germline V gene.

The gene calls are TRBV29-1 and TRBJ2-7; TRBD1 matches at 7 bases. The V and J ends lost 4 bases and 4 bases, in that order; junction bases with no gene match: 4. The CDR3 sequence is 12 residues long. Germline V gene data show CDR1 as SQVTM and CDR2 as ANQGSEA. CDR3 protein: CSVVRDRYEQYF. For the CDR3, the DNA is TGCAGCGTTGTAAGGGACAGATACGAGCAGTACTTC.

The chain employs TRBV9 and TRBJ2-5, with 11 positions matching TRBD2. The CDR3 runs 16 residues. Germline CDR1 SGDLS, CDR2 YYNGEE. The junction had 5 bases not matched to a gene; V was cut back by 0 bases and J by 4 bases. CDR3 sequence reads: CASSVVPGLAGETQYF. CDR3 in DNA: TGTGCCAGCAGCGTAGTCCCAGGACTAGCGGGAGAGACCCAGTACTTC.

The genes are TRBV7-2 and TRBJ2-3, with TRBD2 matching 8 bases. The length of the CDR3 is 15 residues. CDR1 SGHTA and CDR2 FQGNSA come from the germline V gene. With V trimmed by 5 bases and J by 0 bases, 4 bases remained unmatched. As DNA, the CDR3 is TGTGCCAGCAGCCGATCTAGCGGGAGCACAGATACGCAGTATTTT. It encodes CASSRSSGSTDTQYF.

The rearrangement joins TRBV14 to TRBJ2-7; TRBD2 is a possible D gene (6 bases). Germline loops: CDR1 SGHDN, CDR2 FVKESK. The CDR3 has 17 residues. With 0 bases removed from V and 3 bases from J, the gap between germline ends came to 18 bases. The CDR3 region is CASSQDLWQPGDYEQYF. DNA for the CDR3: TGTGCCAGCAGCCAAGATCTCTGGCAGCCGGGGGACTACGAGCAGTACTTC.

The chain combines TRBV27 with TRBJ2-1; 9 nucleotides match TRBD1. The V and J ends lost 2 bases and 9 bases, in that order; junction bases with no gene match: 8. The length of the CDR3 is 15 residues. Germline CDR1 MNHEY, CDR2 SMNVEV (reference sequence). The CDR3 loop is CASSLGWDREGEQFF. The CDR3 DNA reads TGTGCCAGCAGTTTAGGTTGGGACAGGGAGGGTGAGCAGTTCTTC.

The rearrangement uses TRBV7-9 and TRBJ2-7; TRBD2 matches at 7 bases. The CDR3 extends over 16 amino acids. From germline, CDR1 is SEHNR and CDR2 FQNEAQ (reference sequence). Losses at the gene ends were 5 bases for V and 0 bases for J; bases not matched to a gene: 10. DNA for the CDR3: TGTGCCAGCAGCGAGCCGCGGGAGATTCCCTCCTACGAGCAGTACTTC. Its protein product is CASSEPREIPSYEQYF.

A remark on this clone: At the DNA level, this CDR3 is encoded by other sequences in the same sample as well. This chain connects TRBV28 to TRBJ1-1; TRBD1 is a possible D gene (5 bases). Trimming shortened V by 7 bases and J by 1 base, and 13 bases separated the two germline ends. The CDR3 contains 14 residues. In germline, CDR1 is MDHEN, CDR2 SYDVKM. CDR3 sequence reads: CASTNPGGNTEAFF. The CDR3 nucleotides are TGTGCCAGCACCAACCCCGGGGGGAACACTGAAGCTTTCTTT.